The entry that follows covers one TCR beta chain sequence. Here immunoSEQ multiplex PCR was the method, and the copy in TCRdb shows in-frame clones only, minus some. The repertoire holds about 5,400 clones, with about 81% as singletons. The sample belongs to a study of T cell repertoires in ileal Crohn's disease. As for the study in general: Surgery for a complication: stricturing in around 60%, penetrating in around 39%.

The V segment lost 5 bases and the J segment 4 bases; nucleotides outside the gene matches: 5. The CDR3 spans 15 residues. From germline, CDR1 is SEHNR and CDR2 FQNEAQ (reference sequence). The sequencing input was ileal tissue. V usage is TRBV7-9 and J usage is TRBJ2-3; TRBD2 aligns across 11 bases. The receptor was derived from an adult with Crohn's disease. CDR3 in amino acids: CASSLLAGAADTQYF. The CDR3 DNA sequence: TGTGCCAGCAGCCTACTAGCGGGGGCGGCAGATACGCAGTATTTT.